This T cell receptor (beta chain) was sequenced for a study of neurological immune-mediated disorders. Whole-study findings and limits: A possible signature appeared as one related-CDR3 cluster, in which phylogenetic grouping placed the repertoires of 18 of 34 multiple sclerosis patients. With the multiple sclerosis repertoire cluster, neither clinical nor MRI features showed any association. Subjects shared no identical expanded-clone CDR3 amino acid sequences, suggesting private TCR-beta repertoires in all groups.

As for the cDNA, it was generated by 5'RACE with 10-nucleotide random UMIs. TCRdb re-called the 5' RACE reads with MiXCR, one entry per CDR3 protein. The table has tens of thousands of distinct CDR3 sequences, about 3.5% seen once. This clonotype was seen at least ten times. Its target is not known. The clonotype comes from a man between 25 and 39 years old with multiple sclerosis. Specimen: PBMCs.

The CDR3 DNA is TGCGCCAGCAGAAGAGACGGGACAACTAACTATGGCTACACCTTC. This encodes CASRRDGTTNYGYTF. This chain connects TRBV5-1 to TRBJ1-2; D might be TRBD1 (6 bases). CDR1 SGHRS and CDR2 YFSETQ come from the germline V gene. The V and J ends lost 5 bases and 0 bases respectively, with 14 bases between them. CDR3 length equals 15 residues. Full variable domain (rest looked up from reference TRBV5-1 and TRBJ1-2): KAGVTQTPRYLIKTRGQQVTLSCSPISGHRSVSWYQQTPGQGLQFLFEYFSETQRNKGNFPGRFSGRQFSNSRSEMNVSTLELGDSALYLCASRRDGTTNYGYTFGSGTRLTVV.